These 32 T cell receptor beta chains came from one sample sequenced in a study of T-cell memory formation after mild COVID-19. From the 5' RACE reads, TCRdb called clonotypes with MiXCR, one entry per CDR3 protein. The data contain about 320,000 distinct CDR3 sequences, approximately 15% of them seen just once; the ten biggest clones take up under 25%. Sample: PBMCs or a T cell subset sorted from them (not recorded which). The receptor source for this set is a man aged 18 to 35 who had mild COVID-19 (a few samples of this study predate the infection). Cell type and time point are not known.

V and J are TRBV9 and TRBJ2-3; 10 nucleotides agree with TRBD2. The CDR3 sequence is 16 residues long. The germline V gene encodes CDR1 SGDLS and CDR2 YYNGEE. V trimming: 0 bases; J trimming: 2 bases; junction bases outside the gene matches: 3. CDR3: CASSVGLAGNTDTQYF. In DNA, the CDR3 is TGTGCCAGCAGCGTAGGACTAGCGGGTAACACAGATACGCAGTATTTT.

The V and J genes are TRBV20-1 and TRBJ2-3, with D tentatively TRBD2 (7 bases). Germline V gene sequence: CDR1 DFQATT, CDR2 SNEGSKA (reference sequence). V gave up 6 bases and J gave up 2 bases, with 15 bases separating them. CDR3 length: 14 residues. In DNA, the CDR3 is TGCAGTGCCCAACGGGGGGACATCACAGATACGCAGTATTTT. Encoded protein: CSAQRGDITDTQYF.

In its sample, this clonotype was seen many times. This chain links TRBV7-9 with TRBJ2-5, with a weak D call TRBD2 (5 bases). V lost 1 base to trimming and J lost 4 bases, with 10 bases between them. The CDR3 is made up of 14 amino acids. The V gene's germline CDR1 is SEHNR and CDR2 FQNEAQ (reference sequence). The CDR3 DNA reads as TGTGCCAGCAGCTTAGGCGGGCTTGGAGAGACCCAGTACTTC. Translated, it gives CASSLGGLGETQYF.

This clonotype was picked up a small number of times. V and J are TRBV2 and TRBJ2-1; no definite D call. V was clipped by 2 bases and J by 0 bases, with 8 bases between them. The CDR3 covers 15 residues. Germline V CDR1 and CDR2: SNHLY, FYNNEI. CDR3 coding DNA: TGTGCCAGCAGTGAATGGTGGAGCTCCTACAATGAGCAGTTCTTC. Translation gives CASSEWWSSYNEQFF. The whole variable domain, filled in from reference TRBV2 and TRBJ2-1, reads EPEVTQTPSHQVTQMGQEVILRCVPISNHLYFYWYRQILGQKVEFLVSFYNNEISEKSEIFDDQFSVERPDGSNFTLKIRSTKLEDSAMYFCASSEWWSSYNEQFFGPGTRLTVL.

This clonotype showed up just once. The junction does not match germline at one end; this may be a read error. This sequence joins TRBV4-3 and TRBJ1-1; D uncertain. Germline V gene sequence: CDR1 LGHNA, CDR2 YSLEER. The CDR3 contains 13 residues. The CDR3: CARSLQENTQAFF. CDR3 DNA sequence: TGCGCCAGAAGCCTACAAGAGAACACTCAAGCTTTCTTT.

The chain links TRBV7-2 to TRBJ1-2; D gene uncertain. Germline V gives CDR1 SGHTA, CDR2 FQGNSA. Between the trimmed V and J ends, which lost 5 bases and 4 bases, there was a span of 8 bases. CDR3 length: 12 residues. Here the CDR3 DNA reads TGTGCCAGCAGCCCGGCAGGCTATGGCTACACCTTC. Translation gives CASSPAGYGYTF. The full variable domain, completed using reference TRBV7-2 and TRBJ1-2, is GAGVSQSPSNKVTEKGKDVELRCDPISGHTALYWYRQSLGQGLEFLIYFQGNSAPDKSGLPSDRFSAERTGGSVSTLTIQRTQQEDSAVYLCASSPAGYGYTFGSGTRLTVV.

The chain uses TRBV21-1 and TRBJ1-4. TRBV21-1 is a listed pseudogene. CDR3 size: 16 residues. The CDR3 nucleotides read TGTGCCAGCACCCCCGGCGAGGGGACAGCTAATGAAAAACTGTTTTTT. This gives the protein CASTPGEGTANEKLFF.

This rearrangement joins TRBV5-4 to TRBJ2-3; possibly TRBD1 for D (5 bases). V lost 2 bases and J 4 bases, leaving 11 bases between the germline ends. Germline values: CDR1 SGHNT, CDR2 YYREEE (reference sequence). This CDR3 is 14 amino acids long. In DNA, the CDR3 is TGTGCCAGCAGCTTATCTGGGGCTGCAGATACGCAGTATTTT. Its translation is CASSLSGAADTQYF.

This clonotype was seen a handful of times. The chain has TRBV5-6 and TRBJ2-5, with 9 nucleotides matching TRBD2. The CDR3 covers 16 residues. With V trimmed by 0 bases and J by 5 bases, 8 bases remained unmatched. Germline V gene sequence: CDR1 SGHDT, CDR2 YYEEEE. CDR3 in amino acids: CASSLDGGGARETQYF. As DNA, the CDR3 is TGTGCCAGCAGCTTGGATGGCGGGGGGGCCAGGGAGACCCAGTACTTC. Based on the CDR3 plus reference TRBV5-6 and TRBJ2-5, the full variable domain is DAGVTQSPTHLIKTRGQQVTLRCSPKSGHDTVSWYQQALGQGPQFIFQYYEEEERQRGNFPDRFSGHQFPNYSSELNVNALLLGDSALYLCASSLDGGGARETQYFGPGTRLLVL.

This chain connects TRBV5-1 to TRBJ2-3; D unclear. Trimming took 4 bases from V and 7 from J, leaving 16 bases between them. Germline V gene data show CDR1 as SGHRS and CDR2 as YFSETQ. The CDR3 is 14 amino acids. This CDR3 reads CASSNGARLYTQYF. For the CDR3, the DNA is TGCGCCAGCAGCAACGGAGCGCGCTTATATACGCAGTATTTT.

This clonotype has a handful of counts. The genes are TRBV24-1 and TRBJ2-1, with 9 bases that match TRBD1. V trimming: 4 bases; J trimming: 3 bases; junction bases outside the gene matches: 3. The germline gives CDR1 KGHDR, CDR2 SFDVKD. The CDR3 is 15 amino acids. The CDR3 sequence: CATSDRGQGYNEQFF. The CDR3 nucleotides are TGTGCCACCAGTGACCGGGGACAGGGCTACAATGAGCAGTTCTTC.

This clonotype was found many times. The CDR3 here is CASRHTIRGETQYF. Written as DNA, the CDR3 is TGTGCCAGCAGACACACTATACGAGGGGAGACCCAGTACTTC. The chain recombines TRBV12-3 or TRBV12-4 with TRBJ2-5; TRBD2 is a possible D gene (5 bases). Trimming cost V 6 bases and J 5 bases, with 16 bases left between them. The CDR3 spans 14 residues.

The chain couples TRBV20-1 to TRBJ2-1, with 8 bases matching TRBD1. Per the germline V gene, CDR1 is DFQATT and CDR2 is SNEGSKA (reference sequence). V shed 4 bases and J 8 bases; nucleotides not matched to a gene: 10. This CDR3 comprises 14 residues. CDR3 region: CSAIFRGRRDEQFF. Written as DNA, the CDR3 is TGCAGTGCTATTTTCAGGGGGCGCAGGGATGAGCAGTTCTTC.

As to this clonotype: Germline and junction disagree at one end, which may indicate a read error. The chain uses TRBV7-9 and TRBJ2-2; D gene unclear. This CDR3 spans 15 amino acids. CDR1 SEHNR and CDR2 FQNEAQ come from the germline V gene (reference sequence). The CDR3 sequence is CASRSTWMNTGQLFF. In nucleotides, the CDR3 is TGTGCCAGCAGGTCGACTTGGATGAACACCGGGCAGCTGTTTTTT.

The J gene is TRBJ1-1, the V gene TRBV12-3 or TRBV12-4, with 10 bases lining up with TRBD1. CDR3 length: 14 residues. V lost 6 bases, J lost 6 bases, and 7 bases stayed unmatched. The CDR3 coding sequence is TGTGCCAGCAGCCAGGGACAGGGGACCTCTGAAGCTTTCTTT. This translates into CASSQGQGTSEAFF.

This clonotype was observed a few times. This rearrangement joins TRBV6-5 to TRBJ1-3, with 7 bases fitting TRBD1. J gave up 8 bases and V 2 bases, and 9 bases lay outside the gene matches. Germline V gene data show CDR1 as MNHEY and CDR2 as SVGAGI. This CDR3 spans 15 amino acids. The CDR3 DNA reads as TGTGCCAGCAGTTACAGTGTCCAGGGGGGGTACACCATATATTTT. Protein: CASSYSVQGGYTIYF.

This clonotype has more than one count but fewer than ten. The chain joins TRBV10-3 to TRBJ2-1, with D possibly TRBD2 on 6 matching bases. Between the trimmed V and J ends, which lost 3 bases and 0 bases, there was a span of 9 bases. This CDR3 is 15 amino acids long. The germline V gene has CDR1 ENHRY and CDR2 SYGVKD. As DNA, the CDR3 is TGTGCCATCAGTGATTGGGGAGGCTCCTACAATGAGCAGTTCTTC. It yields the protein CAISDWGGSYNEQFF.

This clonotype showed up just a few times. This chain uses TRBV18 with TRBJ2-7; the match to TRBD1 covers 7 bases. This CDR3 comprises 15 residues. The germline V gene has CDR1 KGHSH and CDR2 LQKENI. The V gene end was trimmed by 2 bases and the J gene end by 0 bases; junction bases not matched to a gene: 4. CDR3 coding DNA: TGTGCCAGCTCACCAGGACAGGCTACCTCCTACGAGCAGTACGTC. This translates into CASSPGQATSYEQYV.

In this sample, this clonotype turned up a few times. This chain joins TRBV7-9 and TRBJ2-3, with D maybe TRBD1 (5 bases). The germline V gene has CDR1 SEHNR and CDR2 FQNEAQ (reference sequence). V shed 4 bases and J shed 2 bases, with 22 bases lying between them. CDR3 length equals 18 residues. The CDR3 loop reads CASSSRSSLGRNTDTQYF. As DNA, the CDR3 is TGTGCCAGCAGCTCGAGGTCTTCCCTGGGGCGAAACACAGATACGCAGTATTTT.

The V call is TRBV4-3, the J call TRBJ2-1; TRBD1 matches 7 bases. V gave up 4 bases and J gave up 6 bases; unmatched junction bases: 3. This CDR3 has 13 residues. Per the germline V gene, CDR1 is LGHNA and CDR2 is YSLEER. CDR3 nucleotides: TGCGCCAGCAGCCCGGACAGGTTCAATGAGCAGTTCTTC. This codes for CASSPDRFNEQFF.

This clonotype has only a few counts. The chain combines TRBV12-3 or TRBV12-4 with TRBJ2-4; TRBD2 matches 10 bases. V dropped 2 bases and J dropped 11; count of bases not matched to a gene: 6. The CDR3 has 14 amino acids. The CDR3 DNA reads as TGTGCCAGCAGTTTAATAGCGGGGGGCCTTCTTCAGTACTTC. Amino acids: CASSLIAGGLLQYF.

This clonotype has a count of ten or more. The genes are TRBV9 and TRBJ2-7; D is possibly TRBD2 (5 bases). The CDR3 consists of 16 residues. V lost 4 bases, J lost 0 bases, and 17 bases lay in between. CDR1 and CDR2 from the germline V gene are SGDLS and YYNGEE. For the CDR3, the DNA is TGTGCCAGCAGCCCACAACTAGAGCCAAGCTCCTACGAGCAGTACTTC. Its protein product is CASSPQLEPSSYEQYF.

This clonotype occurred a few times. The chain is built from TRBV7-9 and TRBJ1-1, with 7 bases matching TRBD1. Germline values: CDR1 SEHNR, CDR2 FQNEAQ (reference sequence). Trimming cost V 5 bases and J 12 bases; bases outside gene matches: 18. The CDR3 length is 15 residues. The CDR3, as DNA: TGTGCCAGCAGCCCCGTAGAGACAGGGACCCCCCCGTCTTTCTTT. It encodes CASSPVETGTPPSFF.

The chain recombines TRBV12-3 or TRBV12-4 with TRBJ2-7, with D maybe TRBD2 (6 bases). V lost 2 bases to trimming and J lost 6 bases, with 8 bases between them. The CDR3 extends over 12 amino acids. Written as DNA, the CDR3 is TGTGCCAGCAGTTTACTGGGAGGCGAGCAGTACTTC. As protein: CASSLLGGEQYF.

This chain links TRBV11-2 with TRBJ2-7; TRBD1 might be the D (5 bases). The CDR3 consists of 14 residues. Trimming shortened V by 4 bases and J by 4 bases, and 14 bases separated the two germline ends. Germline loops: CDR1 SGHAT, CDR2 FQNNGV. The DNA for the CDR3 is TGTGCCAGCAGCTCCCCCGGACAACCTTACGAGCAGTACGTC. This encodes CASSSPGQPYEQYV.

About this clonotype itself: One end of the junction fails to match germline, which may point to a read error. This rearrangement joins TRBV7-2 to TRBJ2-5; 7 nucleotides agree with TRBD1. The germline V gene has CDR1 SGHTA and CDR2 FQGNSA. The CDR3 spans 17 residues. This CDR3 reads CAGSRPIQGIRDQTQYF. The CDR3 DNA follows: TGTGCCGGCAGCCGACCCATACAGGGGATTCGGGATCAGACCCAGTACTTC.

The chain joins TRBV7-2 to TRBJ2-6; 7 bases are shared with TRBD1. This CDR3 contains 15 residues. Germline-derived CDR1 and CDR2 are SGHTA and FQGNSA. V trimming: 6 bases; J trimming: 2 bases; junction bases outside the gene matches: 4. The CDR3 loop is CASRQDRAGANVLTF. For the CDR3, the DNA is TGTGCCAGCAGGCAAGACAGGGCTGGGGCCAACGTCCTGACTTTC.

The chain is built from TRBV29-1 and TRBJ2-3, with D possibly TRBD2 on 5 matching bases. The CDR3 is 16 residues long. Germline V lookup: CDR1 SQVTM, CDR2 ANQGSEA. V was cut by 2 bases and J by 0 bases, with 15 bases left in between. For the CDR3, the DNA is TGCAGCGTTGAACCGCCAGAGGGCTCTAGCACAGATACGCAGTATTTT. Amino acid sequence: CSVEPPEGSSTDTQYF.

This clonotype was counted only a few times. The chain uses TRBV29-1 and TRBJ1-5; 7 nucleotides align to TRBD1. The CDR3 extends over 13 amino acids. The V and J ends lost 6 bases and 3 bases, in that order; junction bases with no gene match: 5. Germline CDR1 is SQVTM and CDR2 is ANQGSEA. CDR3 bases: TGCAGCGTGGTGACAGGGTACAATCAGCCCCAGCATTTT. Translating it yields CSVVTGYNQPQHF.

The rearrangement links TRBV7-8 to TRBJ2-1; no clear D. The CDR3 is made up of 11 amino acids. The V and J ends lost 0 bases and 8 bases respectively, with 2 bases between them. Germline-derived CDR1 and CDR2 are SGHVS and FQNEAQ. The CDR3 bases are TGTGCCAGCAGCTTAGCCGATGAGCAGTTCTTC. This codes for CASSLADEQFF.

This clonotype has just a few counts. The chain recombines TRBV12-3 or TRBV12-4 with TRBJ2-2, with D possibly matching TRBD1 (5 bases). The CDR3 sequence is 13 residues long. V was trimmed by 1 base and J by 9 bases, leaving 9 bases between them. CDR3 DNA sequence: TGTGCCAGCAGTTTAGAAGGGGTCAGGGAGCTGTTTTTT. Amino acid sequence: CASSLEGVRELFF.

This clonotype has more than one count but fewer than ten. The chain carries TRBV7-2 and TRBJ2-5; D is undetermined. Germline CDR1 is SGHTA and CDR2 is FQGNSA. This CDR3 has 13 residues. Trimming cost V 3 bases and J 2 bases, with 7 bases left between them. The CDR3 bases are TGTGCCAGCAGCTTCACCTTTCAAGAGACCCAGTACTTC. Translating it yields CASSFTFQETQYF.